This T cell receptor beta chain was profiled in a study of OX40 agonist ivuxolimab in advanced cancers. Patients were excluded for autoimmune disease history or systemic immunosuppression. V lost 1 base, J lost 11 bases, and 17 bases lay in between. This CDR3 region has 14 residues. The germline V gene has CDR1 LGHNA and CDR2 YNFKEQ. Assay used: immunoSEQ multiplex PCR; TCRdb lists only in-frame clones, some missing. The repertoire holds roughly 70,000 clones, with 65% to 90% as singletons. The specimen was CD4+ or CD8+ T cells sorted from blood, collected in a trial of the OX40 agonist ivuxolimab. The rearrangement links TRBV4-2 to TRBJ2-5; unclear D gene. This sequence was found in an adult with an advanced solid tumor such as melanoma, head and neck, liver or kidney cancer. The CDR3: CASSQAGPTVGQYF. The CDR3 DNA is TGTGCCAGCAGCCAAGCTGGGCCCACTGTGGGTCAGTACTTC.